This T cell receptor (beta chain) was observed in a study of regulatory T cells in long-lasting Graves disease. The CDR3 runs 14 residues. CDR1 and CDR2 from the germline V gene are SGDLS and YYNGEE. V dropped 4 bases and J dropped 0 bases, with 11 bases sitting between them. HTBI primers from iRepertoire and Arm-PCR of CDR3 regions yielded the TCR beta libraries. Each CDR3 protein is one row after TCRdb ran MiXCR on the multiplex PCR reads. The sample holds hundreds of thousands of distinct CDR3 sequences, 30% seen once. Time point noted: persistent/refractory GD, antithyroid drugs over 5 years with positive TRAb. With RNA extracted from PBMCs as input, the TCR library was made. This clonotype was recorded a few times.

V is TRBV9 and J is TRBJ2-7; D not certain. The input for sequencing was peripheral blood mononuclear cells (PBMCs), taken when the disease was refractory, from a patient treated with antithyroid drugs. The sequence came from a female donor with Graves disease. CDR3 protein: CASSPFEDSYEQYF. The CDR3 DNA follows: TGTGCCAGCAGCCCATTTGAGGACTCCTACGAGCAGTACTTC.